The entry that follows covers one T cell receptor beta chain sequence. This record comes from a study of shared T cell receptors in the human thymus. The CDR3 extends over 16 amino acids. Germline CDR1 SGHRS, CDR2 YFSETQ. The trim removed 3 bases at V and 0 bases at J, leaving 5 bases unmatched. Method: immunoSEQ multiplex PCR; TCRdb's copy keeps in-frame clones and lacks some. The table lists hundreds of thousands of clones, 85% to 95% of them singletons. Sequenced: thymocytes. The receptor was isolated from a human donor. The genes are TRBV5-1 and TRBJ1-3; TRBD1 matches 8 bases. The chain's CDR3 is CASSSYRGDSGNTIYF. The CDR3 DNA is TGCGCCAGCAGCTCGTACAGGGGGGACTCTGGAAACACCATATATTTT.